Listed below are T cell receptor beta chains from one sample, sequenced in a study of long-term antiretroviral therapy in people with HIV. The repertoire was sequenced with immunoSEQ multiplex PCR; TCRdb's copy has only in-frame clones and lacks some. Of some 27,000 clones listed, approximately 86% are singletons. Sequences were derived from unsorted PBMCs, sampled 3 years after starting antiretroviral therapy. These receptors originate from a man in his forties with HIV. Each CDR3 is given with its conserved first and last residue. Each record gives: J gene, CDR3 length, V gene, D gene, clone size, CDR3 DNA, CDR3 protein. A D gene is named only where the DNA matches it firmly. The size entry is marked missing in some rows and otherwise reads once, few, many or a size class.

TRBJ1-2,13,TRBV6-1,TRBD1,.,TGTGCCAGCACCAGGGGGTTTAACTATGGCTACACCTTC,CASTRGFNYGYTF
TRBJ1-2,13,TRBV6-5,.,.,TGTGCCAGCAGGACAGCTTTTAACTATGGCTACACCTTC,CASRTAFNYGYTF
TRBJ1-5,15,TRBV7-2,.,.,TGTGCCAGCAGCTCGGGGGGGCTAAGCAATCAGCCCCAGCATTTT,CASSSGGLSNQPQHF
TRBJ1-2,13,TRBV27,.,.,TGTGCCAGCAGTATTAGGGCAGACTATGGCTACACCTTC,CASSIRADYGYTF
TRBJ2-3,15,TRBV5-1,.,.,TGCGCCAGCAGCTTTGATCACCAGGGCACAGATACGCAGTATTTT,CASSFDHQGTDTQYF
TRBJ1-6,14,TRBV4-1,TRBD1,medium-sized,TGCGCCAGCAGCCAAGGACAGGGTAATTCACCCCTCCACTTT,CASSQGQGNSPLHF
TRBJ1-2,15,TRBV6-5,TRBD1,.,TGTGCCAGCAGTTACTCGAAACAGGGGGCGGGGGGCTACACCTTC,CASSYSKQGAGGYTF
TRBJ2-7,13,TRBV7-9,.,.,TGTGCCAGCAGCTTTCAAGGTTACTACGAGCAGTACTTC,CASSFQGYYEQYF
TRBJ2-7,14,TRBV19,TRBD1,few,TGTGCCAGTAGTAGACCGGGACAGGGGTACGAGCAGTACTTC,CASSRPGQGYEQYF
TRBJ2-7,13,TRBV2,.,.,TGTGCCAGCAGTGAAGCGTGGGACTACGAGCAGTACTTC,CASSEAWDYEQYF
TRBJ1-2,11,TRBV5-6,.,once,TGTGCCAGCAGCTTCGGAGGGGCTTTCTCCTTC,CASSFGGAFSF
TRBJ2-5,15,TRBV5-1,.,.,TGCGCCAGCAGCCCCTGGTGGGGGAACCAAGAGACCCAGTACTTC,CASSPWWGNQETQYF
TRBJ1-1,15,TRBV6-1,.,.,TGTGCCAGCAGAGATACTGGACAGCTGAACACTGAAGCTTTCTTT,CASRDTGQLNTEAFF
TRBJ2-3,14,TRBV18,.,.,TGTGCCAGCTCACCAGGGCCTTACACAGATACGCAGTATTTT,CASSPGPYTDTQYF
TRBJ1-3,16,TRBV6-5,.,.,TGTGCCAGCAGTTACGGGGCGGCTTACTCTGGAAACACCATATATTTT,CASSYGAAYSGNTIYF
TRBJ2-7,14,TRBV5-8,.,.,TGTGCCAGCAGCTCTGACCCTGGGGTATACGAGCAGTACTTC,CASSSDPGVYEQYF
TRBJ2-7,14,TRBV11-2,TRBD1,.,TGTGCCAGCTCTGGGCACAGGGGGACCTACGAGCAGTACTTC,CASSGHRGTYEQYF
TRBJ2-7,16,TRBV15,TRBD1,.,TGTGCCACCAGCAGATCAAAGGGGGCGGGTGTCTACGAGCAGTACTTC,CATSRSKGAGVYEQYF
TRBJ1-3,14,TRBV6-5,.,.,TGTGCCAGCAGTTACGATCCGAGGGGAAACACCATATATTTT,CASSYDPRGNTIYF
TRBJ1-3,15,TRBV30,.,.,TGTGCCTGGAGTCGACTTGCCGCCTCTGGAAACACCATATATTTT,CAWSRLAASGNTIYF
TRBJ1-2,16,TRBV15,.,.,TGTGCCACCAGCAGAGTAGGGACAAGGACAAACTATGGCTACACCTTC,CATSRVGTRTNYGYTF
TRBJ2-7,16,TRBV5-1,TRBD1,.,TGCGCCAGCAGCCCCGGACAGGTCCTTTTCTCCTACGAGCAGTACTTC,CASSPGQVLFSYEQYF
TRBJ1-1,12,TRBV2,.,.,TGTGCCAGCAGTGAACAGGGGCCCCAAGCTTTCTTT,CASSEQGPQAFF
TRBJ1-1,11,TRBV29-1,.,.,TGCAGCGTGGGGGACCGCTCGAGAGCTTTCTTT,CSVGDRSRAFF
TRBJ2-7,11,TRBV10-2,.,.,TGCGCCAGCTGGGGCTTGTACGAGCAGTACTTC,CASWGLYEQYF
TRBJ2-3,16,TRBV7-6,TRBD2,.,TGTGCCAGCAGCCAACTAGCGGGGGCCTTCACAGATACGCAGTATTTT,CASSQLAGAFTDTQYF
TRBJ1-4,13,TRBV19,.,.,TGTGCCAGTAGTATGGGGACGGATATCTCGGTGCTTTTT,CASSMGTDISVLF
TRBJ2-1,19,TRBV19,TRBD2,once,TGTGCCAGTAGTAACGCCGGGACTAGCGGGCTCGGCTCCTACAATGAGCAGTTCTTC,CASSNAGTSGLGSYNEQFF
TRBJ2-3,12,TRBV29-1,.,.,TGCAGCGTTGAAGAATTGGGGCATACGCAGTATTTT,CSVEELGHTQYF
TRBJ1-5,14,TRBV2,TRBD1,.,TGTGCCAGCAACCCGGGACAGGGTAATCAGCCCCAGCATTTT,CASNPGQGNQPQHF
TRBJ1-2,14,TRBV7-8,TRBD1,.,TGTGCCAGCAGCCGTCGAACAGGGGACGGTGGCTACACCTTC,CASSRRTGDGGYTF
TRBJ1-3,15,TRBV2,.,.,TGTGCCAGCAGCGCCGCGACCATGGCTGGAAACACCATATATTTT,CASSAATMAGNTIYF
TRBJ1-6,15,TRBV7-9,.,few,TGTGCCAGCAGAGACCTGAGCTCCTATAATTCACCCCTCCACTTT,CASRDLSSYNSPLHF
TRBJ2-6,16,TRBV5-1,.,.,TGCGCCAGCAGCTTGGCCCCGGGCTCTGGGGCCAACGTCCTGACTTTC,CASSLAPGSGANVLTF
TRBJ2-7,14,TRBV7-8,TRBD1,.,TGTGCCAGCAGCTTGGACAGGGGCGACTACGAGCAGTACTTC,CASSLDRGDYEQYF
TRBJ1-5,14,TRBV19,.,.,TGTGCCAGCCGTCGGCCGGATTACAATCAGCCCCAGCATTTT,CASRRPDYNQPQHF
TRBJ1-1,11,TRBV20-1,TRBD1,.,TGCAGCGGACAGGGGAACACTGAAGCTTTCTTT,CSGQGNTEAFF
TRBJ2-1,16,TRBV7-9,.,.,TGTGCCAGCAGCTTAGCAGGGGGTAGGACCTACAATGAGCAGTTCTTC,CASSLAGGRTYNEQFF
TRBJ2-7,13,TRBV19,.,.,TGTGCCAGTCTGGACAAGTTAACCTACGAGCAGTACTTC,CASLDKLTYEQYF
TRBJ1-1,16,TRBV6-5,.,.,TGTGCCAGCAGTTACTCGGGCGGGCTGGCGAACACTGAAGCTTTCTTT,CASSYSGGLANTEAFF
TRBJ1-1,13,TRBV25-1,TRBD1,.,TGTGCCAGCAGAGGGGGCGGGGGCACTGAAGCTTTCTTT,CASRGGGGTEAFF
TRBJ2-4,16,TRBV5-6,TRBD2,.,TGTGCCAGCAACGTACTAGCGAGTCCAGCCAAAAACATTCAGTACTTC,CASNVLASPAKNIQYF
TRBJ2-3,16,TRBV11-2,TRBD2,.,TGTGCCAGCAGCTTGCGCGGGGGGGCAAACACAGATACGCAGTATTTT,CASSLRGGANTDTQYF